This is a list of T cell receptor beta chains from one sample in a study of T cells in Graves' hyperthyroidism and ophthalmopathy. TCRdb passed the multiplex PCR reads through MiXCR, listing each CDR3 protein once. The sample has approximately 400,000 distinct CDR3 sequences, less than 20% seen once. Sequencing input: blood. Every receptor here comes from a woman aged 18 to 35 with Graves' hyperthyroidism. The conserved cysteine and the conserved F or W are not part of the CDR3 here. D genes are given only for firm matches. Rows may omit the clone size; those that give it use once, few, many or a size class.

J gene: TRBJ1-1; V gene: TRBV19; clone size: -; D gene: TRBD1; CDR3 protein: ATQDRGRAEAF
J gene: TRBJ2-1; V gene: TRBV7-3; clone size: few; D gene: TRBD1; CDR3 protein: ASSAGRGNEQF
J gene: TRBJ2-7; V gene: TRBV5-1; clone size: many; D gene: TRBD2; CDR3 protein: ASSFPGRESYEQY
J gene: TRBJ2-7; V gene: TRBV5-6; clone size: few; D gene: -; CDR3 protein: ASSGGTYGPNEQY
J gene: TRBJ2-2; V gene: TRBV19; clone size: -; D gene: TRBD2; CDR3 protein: ASSKLAGVTFTGELF
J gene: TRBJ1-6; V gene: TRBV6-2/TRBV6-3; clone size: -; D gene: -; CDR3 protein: ASRDPGGTSPLH
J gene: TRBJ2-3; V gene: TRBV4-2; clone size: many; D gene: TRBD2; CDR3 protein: ASSQDIQRGNTDTQY
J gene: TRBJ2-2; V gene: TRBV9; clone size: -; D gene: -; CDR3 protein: ASSVARGNTGELF
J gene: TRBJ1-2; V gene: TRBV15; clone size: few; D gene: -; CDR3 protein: ATSRDNTVGGYT
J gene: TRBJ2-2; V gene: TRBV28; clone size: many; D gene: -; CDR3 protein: ASRYFGAANTGELF
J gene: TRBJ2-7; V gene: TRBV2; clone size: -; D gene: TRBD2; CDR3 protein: AWRAGGGYEQY
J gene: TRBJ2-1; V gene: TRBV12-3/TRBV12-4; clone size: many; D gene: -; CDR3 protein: ASRGETSYNEQF